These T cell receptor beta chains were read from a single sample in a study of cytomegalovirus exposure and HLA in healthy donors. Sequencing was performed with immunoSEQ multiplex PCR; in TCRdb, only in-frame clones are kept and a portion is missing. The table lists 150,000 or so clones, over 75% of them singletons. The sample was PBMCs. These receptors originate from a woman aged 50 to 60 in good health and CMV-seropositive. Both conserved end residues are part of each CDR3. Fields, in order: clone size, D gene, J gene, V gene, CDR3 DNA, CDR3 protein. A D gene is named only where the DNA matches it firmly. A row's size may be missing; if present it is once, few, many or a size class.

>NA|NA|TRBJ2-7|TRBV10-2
TGCGCCAGCAGTGAGTCGGAGATACCCGTCCGGGAGAACTTC
CASSESEIPVRENF
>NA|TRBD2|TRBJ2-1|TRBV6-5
TGTGCCAGCATGCACGCGGGAGGACTAGGTCGTGAGCAGTTCTTC
CASMHAGGLGREQFF
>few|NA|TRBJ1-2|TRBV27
TGTGCCAGCAGTCCCCGGGCCGGGGCTAACTATGGCTACACCTTC
CASSPRAGANYGYTF
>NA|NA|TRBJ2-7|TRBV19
TGTGCCAGTAGCCCATCCGGGTCCCGGAGGTTTTACGAGCAGTACTTC
CASSPSGSRRFYEQYF
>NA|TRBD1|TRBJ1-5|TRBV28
TGTGCCAGCAGTCTGATCCGGGACAGGGTTGGCAATCAGCCCCAGCATTTT
CASSLIRDRVGNQPQHF
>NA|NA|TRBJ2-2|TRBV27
TGTGCCAGCAGACTCAAAGGACTAGGGGGCACCGGGGAGCTGTTTTTT
CASRLKGLGGTGELFF
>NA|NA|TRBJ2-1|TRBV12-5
TGTGCTAGTGGTTTGGGACTAGGGAACAATGAGCAGTTCTTC
CASGLGLGNNEQFF
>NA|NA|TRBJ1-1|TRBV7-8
TGTGCCAGCAGCTTAGAGGTTGGGCGAACTGAAGCTTTCTTT
CASSLEVGRTEAFF
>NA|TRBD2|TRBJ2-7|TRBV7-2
TGTGCCAGCAGCTTAATGCTGCGGGGGGGCTACGAGCAGTACTTC
CASSLMLRGGYEQYF
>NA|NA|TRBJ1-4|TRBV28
TGTGCCAGCAGTTTTTTAAGCTCCCAAAGTGGAAAACTGTTTTTT
CASSFLSSQSGKLFF
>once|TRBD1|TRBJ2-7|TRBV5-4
TGTGCCAGCAGCCCCAGGGGGTCGAGGATCTCCTACGAGCAGTACTTC
CASSPRGSRISYEQYF
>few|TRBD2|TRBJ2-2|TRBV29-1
TGCAGTGTCGAGCCGGGACTAGCGGGAGCCGGGACCGGGGAGCTGTTTTTT
CSVEPGLAGAGTGELFF
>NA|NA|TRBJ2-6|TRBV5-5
TGTGCCAGCAGCTTGGACCGGAGGGGTTCCAACATCCTGACTTTC
CASSLDRRGSNILTF
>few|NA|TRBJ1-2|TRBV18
TGTGCCAGCTCACAAGGGGCGGACTATGGCTACACCTTC
CASSQGADYGYTF
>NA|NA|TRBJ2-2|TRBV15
TGTGCCACCAGCAGAGACGGGAGAGTGACCGGGGAGCTGTTTTTT
CATSRDGRVTGELFF
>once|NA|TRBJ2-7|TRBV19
TGTGCCACCCGCCGCGCGAGCTCCTACGAGCAGTACTTC
CATRRASSYEQYF
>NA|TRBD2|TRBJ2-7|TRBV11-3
TGTGCCAGCATCAATCATACCGGGACTAGCGGCGAGCAGTACTTC
CASINHTGTSGEQYF